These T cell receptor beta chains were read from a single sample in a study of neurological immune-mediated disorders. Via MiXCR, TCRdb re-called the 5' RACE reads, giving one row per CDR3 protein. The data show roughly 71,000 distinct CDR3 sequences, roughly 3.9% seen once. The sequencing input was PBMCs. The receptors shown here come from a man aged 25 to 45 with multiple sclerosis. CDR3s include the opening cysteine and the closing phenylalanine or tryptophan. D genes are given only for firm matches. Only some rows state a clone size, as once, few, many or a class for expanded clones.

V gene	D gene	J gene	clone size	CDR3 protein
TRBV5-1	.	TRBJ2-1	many	CASSLEGTSYNEQFF
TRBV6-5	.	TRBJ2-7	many	CASSSPTTGYEQYF
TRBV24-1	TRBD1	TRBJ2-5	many	CATSAGTGGMETQYF
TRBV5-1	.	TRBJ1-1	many	CASSFGHRRDTEAFF
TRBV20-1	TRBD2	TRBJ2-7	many	CSIQKSGGPNAYEQYF
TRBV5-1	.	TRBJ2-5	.	CASSFLFQETQYF
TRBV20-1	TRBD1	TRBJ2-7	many	CSARAARGTGTYEQYF
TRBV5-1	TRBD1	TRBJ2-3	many	CASSLVQGGLTDTQYF
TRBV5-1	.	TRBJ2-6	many	CASSRSSGANVLTF
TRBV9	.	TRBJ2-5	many	CASSVGQQETQYF
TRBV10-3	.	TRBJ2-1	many	CAISGTGSSYNEQFF
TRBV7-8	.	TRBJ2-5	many	CASSPGAQETQYF
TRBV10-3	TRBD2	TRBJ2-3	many	CAISGLAGGTDTQYF
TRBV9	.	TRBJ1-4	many	CASSVGGAKKLFF
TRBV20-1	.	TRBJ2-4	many	CSARSRAKNIQYF
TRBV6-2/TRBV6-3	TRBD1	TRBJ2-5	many	CASSAGQGRMETQYF
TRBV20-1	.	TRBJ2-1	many	CSARNYNEQFF
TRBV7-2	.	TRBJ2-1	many	CASSLDGYNEQFF
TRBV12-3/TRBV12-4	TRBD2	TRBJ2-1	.	CASSLDPSGGSYNEQFF
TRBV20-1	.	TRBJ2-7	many	CSARPGSSYEQYF
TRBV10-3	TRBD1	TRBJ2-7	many	CAAGGQGSYEQYF
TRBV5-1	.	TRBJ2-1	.	CASSPAAGDEQFF
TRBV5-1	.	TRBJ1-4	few	CASSSGTSEKLFF
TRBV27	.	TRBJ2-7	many	CASSLPDNYEQYF
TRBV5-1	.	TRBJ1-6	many	CASSPGLKNSPLHF
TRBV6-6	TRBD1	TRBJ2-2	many	CASIQRQGFSGELFF
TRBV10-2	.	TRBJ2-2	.	CASTPTGTGELFF
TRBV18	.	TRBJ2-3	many	CASSPGREDTQYF
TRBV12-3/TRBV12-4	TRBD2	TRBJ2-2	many	CASSGTSGGPPTGELFF
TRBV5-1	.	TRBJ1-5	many	CASSLATNEPNQPQHF
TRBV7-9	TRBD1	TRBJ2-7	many	CASSSRDRGAYEQYF
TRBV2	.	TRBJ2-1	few	CASKGGTDNEQFF
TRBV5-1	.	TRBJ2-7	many	CASRSSRNEQYF
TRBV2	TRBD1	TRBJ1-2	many	CATGQSGYTF
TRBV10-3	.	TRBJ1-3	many	CAMREISSGNTIYF
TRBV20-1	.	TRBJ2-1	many	CSPQPVRGGRYNEQFF
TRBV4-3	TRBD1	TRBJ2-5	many	CASSRQGAETQYF
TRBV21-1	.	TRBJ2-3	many	CASSNQGADTQYF
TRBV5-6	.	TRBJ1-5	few	CASRVRMPQNF